This is a list of T cell receptor beta chains from one sample in a study of T-cell memory formation after mild COVID-19. TCRdb fed the 5' RACE reads into MiXCR, producing one record per CDR3 protein. The table lists approximately 570,000 distinct CDR3 sequences, roughly 18% of them singletons. Sequencing was done on a sample of PBMCs or a T cell subset sorted from them (not recorded which). The receptors derive from an adult woman who had mild COVID-19 (a few samples of this study predate the infection). Cell type and time point are not known. CDR3s include the opening cysteine and the closing phenylalanine or tryptophan. A D gene is named only where the DNA matches it firmly. Clone size is shown for a subset of rows, as once, few, many or a class of expanded clone.

j_gene,v_gene,abundance,d_gene,CDR3aa,CDR3nt
TRBJ2-3,TRBV19,once,.,CASSSRGREADTQYF,TGTGCCAGTAGTTCGAGGGGGAGGGAAGCAGATACGCAGTATTTT
TRBJ2-7,TRBV29-1,.,.,CSGVGGRRYEQYF,TGCAGCGGCGTTGGTGGACGGAGATACGAGCAGTACTTC
TRBJ2-7,TRBV9,.,.,CASSVGNTPTYEQYF,TGTGCCAGCAGCGTAGGGAATACGCCAACCTACGAGCAGTACTTC
TRBJ1-1,TRBV11-3,few,.,CASSLGWASTEAFF,TGTGCCAGCAGCCTTGGATGGGCGAGCACTGAAGCTTTCTTT
TRBJ2-2,TRBV7-9,.,.,CASSPTTSTGELFF,TGTGCCAGCAGCCCGACCACTAGCACCGGGGAGCTGTTTTTT
TRBJ1-1,TRBV7-9,.,TRBD1,CASSRDRDSAYTEAFF,TGTGCCAGCTCCCGGGACAGGGACTCGGCTTACACTGAAGCTTTCTTT
TRBJ2-7,TRBV10-3,.,.,CAISVDLYEQYF,TGTGCCATCAGTGTAGACTTATACGAGCAGTACTTC
TRBJ2-1,TRBV19,.,.,CASSIWGGPGGNEQFF,TGTGCCAGTAGTATTTGGGGCGGCCCTGGGGGCAATGAGCAGTTCTTC
TRBJ1-6,TRBV7-2,.,.,CASSPTRNSPLHF,TGTGCCAGCAGCCCCACGCGGAATTCACCCCTCCACTTT
TRBJ2-7,TRBV5-1,many,TRBD2,CASSLVTAGVSEQYF,TGCGCCAGCAGCTTGGTTACAGCGGGAGTATCCGAGCAGTACTTC
TRBJ2-7,TRBV7-6,many,TRBD2,CASSQQGLAGAYEQYF,TGTGCCAGCAGCCAACAGGGGCTAGCGGGGGCCTACGAGCAGTACTTC
TRBJ2-2,TRBV20-1,.,.,CSALRDPHTGELFF,TGCAGTGCTTTGAGGGACCCACACACCGGGGAGCTGTTTTTT
TRBJ2-2,TRBV7-9,few,TRBD2,CASIPTSVNTGELFF,TGTGCCAGCATCCCTACTAGCGTGAACACCGGGGAGCTGTTTTTT
TRBJ1-2,TRBV7-8,.,.,CASSLETRTANYGYTF,TGTGCCAGCAGCTTAGAGACCAGGACAGCTAACTATGGCTACACCTTC
TRBJ2-5,TRBV11-3,few,TRBD2,CASSSDPGGQETQYF,TGTGCCAGCAGCTCGGACCCGGGAGGACAAGAGACCCAGTACTTC
TRBJ2-5,TRBV20-1,few,.,CSARDPGRHRETQYF,TGCAGTGCTAGAGATCCGGGTCGGCATAGGGAGACCCAGTACTTC
TRBJ2-2,TRBV7-2,few,.,CASSFDQTGELFF,TGTGCCAGCAGCTTTGACCAGACCGGGGAGCTGTTTTTT
TRBJ2-4,TRBV4-1,few,.,CASSRAFKQGENIQYF,TGCGCCAGCAGCCGCGCGTTTAAACAGGGTGAGAACATTCAGTACTTC
TRBJ1-2,TRBV29-1,.,TRBD1,CSVALTGGEGGYTF,TGCAGCGTGGCACTGACAGGGGGCGAGGGTGGCTACACCTTC
TRBJ2-1,TRBV2,many,.,CASRSGSHEQFF,TGTGCCAGCCGGTCAGGGAGTCATGAGCAGTTCTTC
TRBJ2-7,TRBV7-8,.,TRBD2,CASSLGGLARPYEQYF,TGTGCCAGCAGCTTAGGGGGACTAGCGAGGCCCTACGAGCAGTACTTC
TRBJ2-5,TRBV7-2,.,.,CASSLRAGGWETQYF,TGTGCCAGCAGCTTAAGGGCGGGTGGCTGGGAGACCCAGTACTTC
TRBJ2-5,TRBV5-4,few,TRBD2,CASSHGLAGSQETQYF,TGTGCCAGCAGCCACGGACTAGCGGGGTCTCAAGAGACCCAGTACTTC
TRBJ2-1,TRBV24-1,.,.,CATSDQGSNEQFF,TGTGCCACCAGTGATCAGGGGAGCAATGAGCAGTTCTTC
TRBJ2-3,TRBV5-1,few,TRBD1,CASSAWDSAFSTDTQYF,TGCGCCAGCAGCGCCTGGGACAGCGCATTTAGCACAGATACGCAGTATTTT
TRBJ2-7,TRBV5-1,few,.,CASSLAASQGAYEQYF,TGCGCCAGCAGCTTGGCCGCATCACAGGGAGCATACGAGCAGTACTTC
TRBJ1-2,TRBV12-3/TRBV12-4,.,TRBD1,CASSFPGQGHYGYTF,TGTGCCAGCAGTTTCCCCGGACAGGGGCACTATGGCTACACCTTC
TRBJ2-7,TRBV5-5,once,TRBD1,CASSRGKTGTDSYEQYF,TGTGCCAGCAGCCGGGGTAAGACAGGGACCGACTCCTACGAGCAGTACTTC
TRBJ1-2,TRBV7-9,few,.,CASSSTSRVNYGYTF,TGTGCCAGCAGCTCCACTTCACGGGTAAACTATGGCTACACCTTC
TRBJ2-5,TRBV11-2,.,TRBD2,CASSSTGTTSQTQYF,TGTGCCAGCAGCTCCACCGGGACTACTTCTCAGACCCAGTACTTC
TRBJ2-7,TRBV7-9,few,.,CASRYSGSYEQYF,TGTGCCAGCAGATATAGCGGATCCTACGAGCAGTACTTC
TRBJ2-1,TRBV14,few,TRBD2,CASSLLGLAGLDEQFF,TGTGCCAGCAGCCTTCTGGGACTAGCGGGACTCGATGAGCAGTTCTTC
TRBJ1-1,TRBV3-1,.,.,CASSQSTTEAFF,TGTGCCAGCAGCCAGAGCACCACTGAAGCTTTCTTT
TRBJ2-1,TRBV5-1,few,.,CASSLEQGIYNEQFF,TGCGCCAGCAGCTTGGAGCAGGGAATCTACAATGAGCAGTTCTTC
TRBJ2-3,TRBV24-1,.,TRBD1,CATSPTGGEDTQYF,TGTGCCACCAGTCCGACAGGGGGTGAAGATACGCAGTATTTT
TRBJ2-1,TRBV20-1,.,TRBD2,CSARAGTSGAYNEQFF,TGCAGTGCTAGAGCCGGGACTAGCGGGGCGTACAATGAGCAGTTCTTC
TRBJ1-2,TRBV12-3/TRBV12-4,.,.,CASSLEYMGAYGYTF,TGTGCCAGCAGTTTAGAATATATGGGGGCCTATGGCTACACCTTC
TRBJ1-2,TRBV20-1,.,.,CSAKEVGYTF,TGCAGTGCTAAGGAGGTGGGCTACACCTTC
TRBJ1-6,TRBV5-1,few,TRBD1,CASSMGQPGGDSPLHF,TGCGCCAGCAGCATGGGACAGCCGGGCGGCGATTCACCCCTCCACTTT
TRBJ2-7,TRBV7-2,.,TRBD2,CASSSLGASGRGEQYF,TGTGCCAGCAGCTCTCTCGGCGCTAGCGGGAGGGGGGAGCAGTACTTC
TRBJ2-3,TRBV11-1,few,TRBD2,CASSGSSGRGTDTQYF,TGTGCCAGCAGCGGTTCTAGCGGGAGAGGCACAGATACGCAGTATTTT
TRBJ2-1,TRBV24-1,many,TRBD2,CATSGGGAGGNEQFF,TGTGCCACCAGTGGGGGCGGAGCGGGAGGAAATGAGCAGTTCTTC